Each of the 16 T cell receptor beta chains below was sequenced from the same sample in a study of regulatory T cells in long-lasting Graves disease. The time point was: persistent/refractory GD, antithyroid drugs over 5 years with positive TRAb. Generation of the TCR library employed RNA extracted from PBMCs. To make TCR beta libraries, researchers used iRepertoire HTBI primers and Arm-PCR of CDR3 regions. TCRdb reprocessed the multiplex PCR reads via MiXCR and lists one record per CDR3 protein. The sample has about 660,000 distinct CDR3 sequences, around 30% seen once. The sample in question was peripheral blood mononuclear cells (PBMCs), obtained when the disease was refractory, from a patient treated with antithyroid drugs. The receptors shown here come from a female donor with Graves disease.

Many counts were recorded for this clonotype. The chain couples TRBV12-3 or TRBV12-4 to TRBJ1-2, with 7 bases that match TRBD1. The CDR3 length is 13 residues. The V segment lost 6 bases and the J segment 4 bases; nucleotides outside the gene matches: 5. The CDR3, as DNA: TGTGCCAGCAGCCTCAGGGGGTCCTATGGCTACACCTTC. It is translated as CASSLRGSYGYTF.

The chain has TRBV12-3 or TRBV12-4 and TRBJ2-5; D is unresolved. Deletions cut 3 bases from V and 5 bases from J, with 7 bases between. The CDR3 consists of 12 residues. The CDR3 reads CASSFAYETQYF. CDR3 bases: TGTGCCAGCAGTTTTGCGTATGAGACCCAGTACTTC.

This clonotype was detected only a few times. V gene TRBV20-1 combines with J gene TRBJ1-1; D not resolved. V was trimmed by 6 bases and J by 3 bases, leaving 17 bases between them. Germline CDR1 reads DFQATT; CDR2 reads SNEGSKA (reference sequence). This CDR3 comprises 14 residues. CDR3 in amino acids: CSARTEPSDTEAFF. DNA of the CDR3: TGCAGTGCCAGGACCGAGCCCTCTGACACTGAAGCTTTCTTT.

The V gene is TRBV9, the J gene TRBJ1-3; D possibly corresponds to TRBD1 (5 bases). The V end was cut by 1 base, the J end by 4 bases, with 12 bases between. Per the germline V gene, CDR1 is SGDLS and CDR2 is YYNGEE. The CDR3 has 15 amino acids. The CDR3: CASSVHQGSGNTIYF. CDR3 DNA sequence: TGTGCCAGCAGCGTACATCAGGGATCAGGAAACACCATATATTTT.

The CDR3 protein is CASSSTPNSGYTF. Here the CDR3 DNA reads TGTGCCAGCAGCTCCACCCCGAATTCCGGCTACACCTTC. The V call is TRBV7-2, the J call TRBJ1-2, with unresolved D. V was pared by 4 bases and J by 8 bases, with 14 bases between. The CDR3 is made up of 13 amino acids. Germline values: CDR1 SGHTA, CDR2 FQGNSA.

This clonotype was seen a handful of times. The CDR3 sequence: CASSDSLGVAEAFF. The CDR3 DNA is TGCGCCAGCAGTGATAGTTTGGGGGTAGCTGAAGCTTTCTTT. The chain links TRBV10-2 to TRBJ1-1; D might be TRBD1 (5 bases). Trimming removed 3 bases at V and 6 bases at J, with 14 bases between. The germline gives CDR1 WSHSY, CDR2 SAAADI. This CDR3 is built from 14 residues.

This chain links TRBV6-1 with TRBJ1-5; D is ambiguous. The CDR3 sequence is 12 residues long. Trimming stripped 7 bases from V and 7 bases from J, with 11 bases between. CDR1 MNHNS and CDR2 SASEGT come from the germline V gene. Here the CDR3 reads CASNTPTQPQHF. CDR3 DNA sequence: TGTGCCAGCAACACACCAACCCAGCCCCAGCATTTT.

The V call is TRBV25-1, the J call TRBJ1-6; D not resolved. The germline V and J ends were trimmed by 0 bases and 8 bases, with 20 bases remaining between them. Germline assignment: CDR1 MGHDK and CDR2 SYGVNS. CDR3 length equals 18 residues. The CDR3 loop is CASSEYADFPRPDSPLHF. The CDR3 DNA reads as TGTGCCAGCAGTGAATACGCAGATTTCCCCAGACCAGATTCACCCCTCCACTTT.

This clonotype has a count of ten or more. The rearrangement links TRBV28 to TRBJ1-4, with 8 bases lining up with TRBD1. The V and J ends lost 6 bases and 7 bases, in that order; junction bases with no gene match: 10. This CDR3 is built from 15 residues. In germline, CDR1 is MDHEN, CDR2 SYDVKM. The CDR3 DNA reads TGTGCCAGCAGACCTACAGGGGGAAGTGGTGAAAAACTGTTTTTT. Translation: CASRPTGGSGEKLFF.

The gene calls are TRBV5-5 and TRBJ2-5; TRBD1 is a possible D gene (6 bases). Trimming removed 5 bases from V and 2 bases from J, with 13 bases in between. Germline CDR1 and CDR2: SGHKS and YYEKEE (reference sequence). The CDR3 is 14 residues long. The CDR3 DNA is TGTGCCAGCAGATTTACAGGGAGACAAGAGACCCAGTACTTC. Translating it yields CASRFTGRQETQYF.

This clonotype was seen just once. V and J are TRBV7-2 and TRBJ2-3, with D possibly being TRBD1 or TRBD2 (5 bases each). CDR3 length: 14 amino acids. The V end lost 3 bases, the J end lost 1 base, and 8 bases lay between the germline ends. Germline V gene data show CDR1 as SGHTA and CDR2 as FQGNSA. Here the CDR3 reads CASSFRDGTDTQYF. CDR3 DNA: TGTGCCAGCAGCTTCCGGGACGGCACAGATACGCAGTATTTT.

This clonotype showed up just a few times. The chain recombines TRBV20-1 with TRBJ1-5, with a tentative D call TRBD1 (5 bases). Germline assignment: CDR1 DFQATT and CDR2 SNEGSKA (reference sequence). The CDR3 covers 16 residues. With 0 bases removed from V and 7 bases from J, the gap between germline ends came to 19 bases. For the CDR3, the DNA is TGCAGTGCTAGAGATCCGGGGACCAAGACGGGGCAGCCCCAGCATTTT. Residues: CSARDPGTKTGQPQHF.

The chain carries TRBV20-1 and TRBJ2-7; D uncertain. Germline CDR1 DFQATT, CDR2 SNEGSKA (reference sequence). The ends were cut back, 3 bases at V and 6 bases at J, with 21 bases in the middle. The CDR3 contains 15 residues. CDR3 loop: CSARDPAGSNREQYF. DNA of the CDR3: TGCAGTGCTAGGGACCCCGCTGGCTCAAATCGCGAGCAGTACTTC.

This clonotype has a handful of counts. The chain's CDR3 is CASSLYRGVTEAFF. CDR3 nucleotides: TGTGCCAGCAGTTTGTACAGGGGTGTCACTGAAGCTTTCTTT. V usage is TRBV27 and J usage is TRBJ1-1; 7 positions agree with TRBD1. The V and J ends lost 3 bases and 4 bases, in that order; junction bases with no gene match: 5. This CDR3 has 14 amino acids. Germline V gene sequence: CDR1 MNHEY, CDR2 SMNVEV (reference sequence).

This clonotype was seen more than once but under ten times. The chain links TRBV12-3 or TRBV12-4 to TRBJ1-1; a weak D match, TRBD1 (6 bases). Trimming took off 6 bases at V and 3 bases at J, with 17 bases between the two ends. The CDR3 totals 15 residues. Here the CDR3 reads CASSPPGQGYTEAFF. The CDR3 coding sequence is TGTGCCAGCAGCCCCCCCGGGCAGGGGTACACTGAAGCTTTCTTT.

In DNA, the CDR3 is TGTGCCAGCAGTGAATACCCTACAGGGCGCAATTCACCCCTCCACTTT. Translated: CASSEYPTGRNSPLHF. The chain uses TRBV6-1 and TRBJ1-6, with D possibly matching TRBD1 (6 bases). Germline V lookup: CDR1 MNHNS, CDR2 SASEGT. CDR3 size: 16 residues. Trimming cost V 2 bases and J 7 bases, with 15 bases left between them.